A selection of T cell receptor beta chains follows, all from one sample in a study of Ad26.COV2.S vaccination and SARS-CoV-2 variants. TCRdb's copy holds only in-frame clones and misses some; the assay was immunoSEQ multiplex PCR. The sample has 440,000 or so clones, around 93% seen once. The source was peripheral blood, collected in a trial of Ad26.COV2.S vaccine versus placebo. The receptors were gathered from a person between 18 and 65 years old who received the Ad26.COV2.S COVID-19 vaccine or a placebo. CDR3s include the opening cysteine and the closing phenylalanine or tryptophan. A D gene is named only where the DNA matches it firmly.

>TRBV7-9|-
CASARVESYTEAFF
>TRBV4-1|-
CASSQDLWAGRNYGYTF
>TRBV18|TRBD2
CASSLVGTSAYNEQFF
>TRBV10-3|-
CAISWGSYGYTF
>TRBV9|-
CASSVGGAALGEQYF
>TRBV14|TRBD1
CASSIRTGGNNNEQFF
>TRBV19|TRBD1
CASRPGQGYTGELFF
>TRBV5-8|-
CASSRGEQDNQPQHF
>TRBV6-2/TRBV6-3|TRBD2
CASSYSLAGGRDTQYF
>TRBV27|-
CASSLSGELFF
>TRBV7-6|TRBD1
CASSLDRGSYEQYF
>TRBV10-3|-
CAISRVDEQYF
>TRBV5-8|TRBD2
CASSAVIGGGYTQYF
>TRBV4-1|TRBD1
CASSHKQGSTEAFF
>TRBV7-2|-
CASSDSRGGTEAFF
>TRBV3-1/TRBV3-2|TRBD2
CASSQEGLAGYEQYF
>TRBV19|TRBD2
CASSNKAGGPDGANVLTF
>TRBV5-8|-
CASSLAGGGWIYNEQFF
>TRBV9|-
CASSVAGSQETQYF